The sequence of this T cell receptor beta chain was determined in a study of blood T cell repertoires in COVID-19. This clone has only one observation. Profiling relied on immunoSEQ multiplex PCR, and the TCRdb table lists in-frame clones only, not all of them. In the table there are 200,000 to 300,000 clones, around 83% of which are singletons. The CDR3 is 14 residues long. The V end was cut by 1 base, the J end by 1 base, with 7 bases between. In germline, CDR1 is SGHAT, CDR2 FQNNGV. This rearrangement joins TRBV11-2 to TRBJ2-5, with D perhaps TRBD2 (5 bases). This receptor was identified in a man in his forties or fifties who had recovered from COVID-19. Sample: peripheral blood. CDR3 DNA: TGTGCCAGCAGCTTAGTTGGAGGCCAAGAGACCCAGTACTTC. It specifies CASSLVGGQETQYF. Supplemented by reference TRBV11-2 and TRBJ2-5, the full variable domain reads EAGVAQSPRYKIIEKRQSVAFWCNPISGHATLYWYQQILGQGPKLLIQFQNNGVVDDSQLPKDRFSAERLKGVDSTLKIQPAKLEDSAVYLCASSLVGGQETQYFGPGTRLLVL.